A single sample gave rise to the 32 T cell receptor beta chains below, sequenced in a study of blood T cells in healthy people across ages. A second PCR, run for about 6 to 11 cycles, used a sample-barcoded 5' primer plus a J-beta primer mix. From the 5' RACE reads, TCRdb called clonotypes with MiXCR, one entry per CDR3 protein. The table lists fewer than 950,000 distinct CDR3 sequences, about 34% of them singletons. Sequenced input: blood. The receptors originated from a man in his late teens or twenties in good health.

The rearrangement joins TRBV7-2 to TRBJ1-1, with D uncertain. V gave up 2 bases and J gave up 5 bases, with 12 bases separating them. Germline lookup yields CDR1 SGHTA and CDR2 FQGNSA. The CDR3 has 14 amino acids. This CDR3 reads CASSLSALGTEAFF. CDR3 sequence (DNA): TGTGCCAGCAGCTTATCGGCCCTGGGGACTGAAGCTTTCTTT.

As concerns this clonotype: An end of the junction does not agree with germline; a read error may underlie this. The V gene is TRBV9, the J gene TRBJ1-6; D gene uncertain. The germline gives CDR1 SGDLS, CDR2 YYNGEE. The CDR3 sequence is 18 residues long. For the CDR3, the DNA is TGTGCCTGCAGCCCAACCCCGACGGGATTCTCGGGAAATTCACCCCTCCACTTT. Translation gives CACSPTPTGFSGNSPLHF.

This clonotype was observed many times. The CDR3 is CASSSETYEQYF. CDR3 nucleotides: TGTGCCAGCAGCTCAGAAACCTACGAGCAGTACTTC. The chain uses TRBV3-1 and TRBJ2-7; D not resolved. V gave up 5 bases and J gave up 2 bases, with 7 bases separating them. The CDR3 runs to 12 residues. Germline assignment: CDR1 LGHDT and CDR2 YNNKEL (reference sequence).

This sequence joins TRBV20-1 and TRBJ2-2; D may be TRBD1 (6 bases). Trimming took off 4 bases at V and 3 bases at J, with 21 bases between the two ends. This CDR3 is built from 17 residues. Germline-derived CDR1 and CDR2 are DFQATT and SNEGSKA (reference sequence). The CDR3 coding sequence is TGCAGTGCTATGCGGACAGCAAGGGGGTTTTACACCGGGGAGCTGTTTTTT. This gives the protein CSAMRTARGFYTGELFF.

The table lists this clonotype with a few counts. The genes are TRBV12-3 or TRBV12-4 and TRBJ1-2, with 7 positions matching TRBD1. Unmatched junction bases numbered 8, after V lost 5 bases and J lost 8 bases. There are 13 residues in the CDR3. The CDR3 DNA reads TGTGCCAGCAGTACGACAGGGCGAGACGGCTACACCTTC. Its protein is CASSTTGRDGYTF.

This clonotype was counted only a few times. The chain carries TRBV9 and TRBJ1-2, with 9 bases matching TRBD1. CDR1 is SGDLS, CDR2 YYNGEE, per germline. The length of the CDR3 is 15 residues. Trimming removed 4 bases from V and 1 base from J; junction bases left unmatched: 5. CDR3 DNA: TGTGCCAGCAGCACCCGGGACAGGGTTAACTATGGCTACACCTTC. Amino acids: CASSTRDRVNYGYTF. Supplemented by reference TRBV9 and TRBJ1-2, the full variable domain reads DSGVTQTPKHLITATGQRVTLRCSPRSGDLSVYWYQQSLDQGLQFLIQYYNGEERAKGNILERFSAQQFPDLHSELNLSSLELGDSALYFCASSTRDRVNYGYTFGSGTRLTVV.

A few counts support this clonotype. CDR3 residues: CASSFSLAEETQYF. The DNA of the CDR3 is TGTGCCAGCAGCTTCAGTCTAGCGGAAGAGACCCAGTACTTC. This chain uses TRBV7-7 with TRBJ2-5; TRBD2 agrees at 7 bases. In germline, CDR1 is SSHAT, CDR2 FNYEAQ (reference sequence). This CDR3 has 14 residues. Germline trimming cut 3 bases from V and 3 bases from J; bases unmatched to any gene: 4.

There are a few counts of this clonotype. The CDR3 loop reads CAISADSVTSTDTQYF. The DNA of the CDR3 is TGTGCCATCAGCGCAGACAGTGTAACTAGCACAGATACGCAGTATTTT. This chain links TRBV10-3 with TRBJ2-3; the D gene is possibly TRBD1 (5 bases). This CDR3 is 16 amino acids long. Deletions cut 6 bases from V and 0 bases from J, with 16 bases between. Per germline, CDR1 ENHRY and CDR2 SYGVKD.

This clonotype was observed many times. The CDR3 nucleotides read TGCGCCAGCAGCCAAGAGGTCACAGGGACAGATACGCAGTATTTT. Translated: CASSQEVTGTDTQYF. V is TRBV4-3 and J is TRBJ2-3; TRBD1 is a possible D gene (6 bases). CDR1 LGHNA and CDR2 YSLEER come from the germline V gene. The CDR3 covers 15 residues. The germline V and J ends were trimmed by 0 bases and 3 bases, with 10 bases remaining between them.

A single count supports this clonotype. The V gene is TRBV9, the J gene TRBJ2-7; the D gene is possibly TRBD1 (6 bases). The CDR3 loop spans 16 amino acids. V dropped 1 base and J dropped 3 bases, with 17 bases sitting between them. CDR1 is SGDLS, CDR2 YYNGEE, per germline. CDR3 DNA: TGTGCCAGCAGCGTACGCGTTGGGCAGGGGAACTACGAGCAGTACTTC. This gives the protein CASSVRVGQGNYEQYF.

There are a few counts of this clonotype. This chain links TRBV7-2 with TRBJ2-5; no reliable D call. The CDR3 is 13 amino acids. Looked up from germline, CDR1 is SGHTA and CDR2 is FQGNSA. V lost 3 bases to trimming and J lost 7 bases, with 12 bases between them. The CDR3 DNA sequence: TGTGCCAGCAGCTTGACCTCCTTGGGGACCCAGTACTTC. This encodes CASSLTSLGTQYF.

The J gene is TRBJ2-2, the V gene TRBV6-5; maybe TRBD2 (6 bases). The V end lost 2 bases, the J end lost 3 bases, and 10 bases lay between the germline ends. This CDR3 region has 15 residues. Looked up from germline, CDR1 is MNHEY and CDR2 is SVGAGI. The CDR3 DNA sequence: TGTGCCAGCAGTTACGCGGGGAAGGACACCGGGGAGCTGTTTTTT. It specifies CASSYAGKDTGELFF.

This sequence joins TRBV7-8 and TRBJ1-1, with D possibly TRBD1 on 5 matching bases. Germline V gene lookup returns CDR1 SGHVS and CDR2 FQNEAQ. V was trimmed by 5 bases and J by 11 bases, leaving 18 bases between them. There are 13 residues in the CDR3. CDR3 protein: CASSPSGTPRAFF. CDR3 nucleotide sequence: TGTGCCAGCAGCCCTTCAGGGACTCCAAGGGCTTTCTTT.

This clonotype was counted only a few times. V usage is TRBV6-2 or TRBV6-3 and J usage is TRBJ2-7; TRBD1 might be the D (6 bases). The CDR3 contains 18 residues. V gave up 0 bases and J gave up 2 bases, with 20 bases separating them. Looked up from germline, CDR1 is MNHEY and CDR2 is SVGEGT. The CDR3: CASSYSKIRGRGTYEQYF. The DNA of the CDR3 is TGTGCCAGCAGTTACTCCAAAATCAGGGGAAGGGGAACCTACGAGCAGTACTTC.

The V gene is TRBV7-9, the J gene TRBJ2-5; 7 positions match TRBD1. In germline, CDR1 is SEHNR, CDR2 FQNEAQ (reference sequence). The CDR3 has 14 amino acids. Trimming removed 5 bases from V and 1 base from J; junction bases left unmatched: 4. Here the CDR3 DNA reads TGTGCCAGCAGCGGGCAGGGGGTCCAAGAGACCCAGTACTTC. This translates into CASSGQGVQETQYF.

This chain joins TRBV13 and TRBJ2-7, with 8 positions matching TRBD1. This CDR3 comprises 14 residues. The junction had 6 bases not matched to a gene; V was cut back by 5 bases and J by 3 bases. Germline V gene data show CDR1 as PRHDT and CDR2 as FYEKMQ (reference sequence). CDR3 in amino acids: CASSPGQGFYEQYF. CDR3 nucleotide sequence: TGTGCCAGCAGCCCCGGACAGGGCTTCTACGAGCAGTACTTC.

The chain carries TRBV29-1 and TRBJ1-5; a possible D gene is TRBD1 (5 bases). Trimming removed 0 bases at V and 6 bases at J, with 9 bases between. The CDR3 is 13 amino acids. Per germline, CDR1 SQVTM and CDR2 ANQGSEA. CDR3 sequence: CSVEENGGQPQHF. The CDR3 nucleotides read TGCAGCGTTGAAGAGAATGGGGGTCAGCCCCAGCATTTT.

Only a few counts were recorded for this clonotype. This chain connects TRBV7-2 to TRBJ2-5, with 9 positions matching TRBD1. This CDR3 is built from 15 residues. The germline gives CDR1 SGHTA, CDR2 FQGNSA. The J segment lost 6 bases and the V segment lost 4 bases, leaving 9 bases of the junction unmatched. CDR3 in amino acids: CASSSHRDRAKTQYF. The CDR3 coding sequence is TGTGCCAGCAGCTCACACCGGGACAGGGCCAAGACCCAGTACTTC.

This clonotype was recorded a few times. The chain has TRBV10-2 and TRBJ2-5, with 9 bases identical to TRBD2. In germline, CDR1 is WSHSY, CDR2 SAAADI. The CDR3 loop spans 16 amino acids. V shed 0 bases, J shed 1 base, and the junction held 3 bases outside the gene matches. CDR3 sequence (DNA): TGCGCCAGCAGTGAGTCGCTAGCGGGATCCCAAGAGACCCAGTACTTC. Protein product: CASSESLAGSQETQYF.

The chain joins TRBV12-3 or TRBV12-4 to TRBJ2-1, with D perhaps TRBD1 or TRBD2 (5 bases each). The CDR3 spans 12 residues. V lost 7 bases and J lost 13, with 17 bases in between. CDR3 sequence (DNA): TGTGCCAGCACCGATCCTGGGGGAGCTCAGTTCTTC. This encodes CASTDPGGAQFF.

The chain joins TRBV10-3 to TRBJ1-4; no reliable D call. The CDR3 runs 14 residues. Germline-derived CDR1 and CDR2 are ENHRY and SYGVKD. Trimming shortened V by 7 bases and J by 6 bases, and 15 bases separated the two germline ends. DNA for the CDR3: TGTGCCATCAAATCCGAGGTGAAGGATGAAAAACTGTTTTTT. Protein: CAIKSEVKDEKLFF.

The rearrangement links TRBV20-1 to TRBJ2-3; D uncertain. The germline V gene has CDR1 DFQATT and CDR2 SNEGSKA (reference sequence). This CDR3 has 14 residues. Trimming shortened V by 6 bases and J by 0 bases, and 13 bases separated the two germline ends. CDR3 sequence (DNA): TGCAGTGCCACGGTCGGCGTTAGCACAGATACGCAGTATTTT. Its protein is CSATVGVSTDTQYF.

This chain links TRBV12-3 or TRBV12-4 with TRBJ1-5, with D possibly being TRBD1 (5 bases). This CDR3 spans 15 amino acids. With 3 bases removed from V and 8 bases from J, the gap between germline ends came to 17 bases. CDR3 protein: CASSFNSGTLEPQHF. In DNA, the CDR3 is TGTGCCAGCAGTTTCAATTCAGGGACCCTAGAGCCCCAGCATTTT.

This rearrangement joins TRBV7-2 to TRBJ2-1; 10 bases match TRBD2. The ends lost 3 bases at V and 4 bases at J; junction bases unmatched: 3. The CDR3 runs to 15 residues. Per germline, CDR1 SGHTA and CDR2 FQGNSA. CDR3 in DNA: TGTGCCAGCAGCTTCCAACTAGCGGGGTACAATGAGCAGTTCTTC. The encoded protein is CASSFQLAGYNEQFF.

This clonotype was observed a handful of times. The CDR3 nucleotides read TGTGCCAGCAGCTTGGTCGGGGGCAGTATAACTGAAGCTTTCTTT. Its translation: CASSLVGGSITEAFF. V is TRBV5-5 and J is TRBJ1-1, with D perhaps matching TRBD1 (6 bases). V was cut by 0 bases and J by 5 bases, with 14 bases left in between. The CDR3 has 15 amino acids. Germline V CDR1 and CDR2: SGHKS, YYEKEE (reference sequence).

This clonotype was seen just once. The chain carries TRBV9 and TRBJ2-3, with D perhaps matching TRBD2 (7 bases). The CDR3 totals 16 residues. Germline CDR1 is SGDLS and CDR2 is YYNGEE. V was shortened by 0 bases and J by 1 base, with 12 bases between the two germline ends. The DNA of the CDR3 is TGTGCCAGCAGCGTAGACGGGGGGCCCCGCACAGATACGCAGTATTTT. Translation gives CASSVDGGPRTDTQYF. The full variable domain, with the rest looked up from reference TRBV9 and TRBJ2-3, is DSGVTQTPKHLITATGQRVTLRCSPRSGDLSVYWYQQSLDQGLQFLIQYYNGEERAKGNILERFSAQQFPDLHSELNLSSLELGDSALYFCASSVDGGPRTDTQYFGPGTRLTVL.

This clonotype was counted between two and nine times. The rearrangement links TRBV20-1 to TRBJ1-1; D is possibly TRBD1 (6 bases). The ends were cut back, 0 bases at V and 10 bases at J, with 12 bases in the middle. Per germline, CDR1 DFQATT and CDR2 SNEGSKA (reference sequence). This CDR3 is built from 12 residues. CDR3 sequence reads: CSARDEGGRAFF. The CDR3 region has the DNA TGCAGTGCTAGAGATGAGGGGGGGCGAGCTTTCTTT.

A note on this clonotype: Here the CDR3 omits its conserved ending phenylalanine or tryptophan, so a read error is the likely source. V is TRBV28 and J is TRBJ2-1, with 9 bases aligning to TRBD1. From germline, CDR1 is MDHEN and CDR2 SYDVKM. With V trimmed by 5 bases and J by 12 bases, 14 bases remained unmatched. There are 15 residues in the CDR3. CDR3 DNA sequence: TGTGCCAGCAGTCGACCGGGACAGGGAACAGATACGCAGTTCTTA. Translating gives CASSRPGQGTDTQFL.

This chain joins TRBV20-1 and TRBJ2-1; 9 nucleotides align to TRBD1. Gene TRBJ2-7 matches the end of the DNA better, so the J call may be wrong. The CDR3 has 17 amino acids. CDR1 is DFQATT, CDR2 SNEGSKA, per germline (reference sequence). CDR3 nucleotide sequence: TGCAGTGCTAGAGCATACGCACAGGGGGCGCGGTACAATGAGCAGTACTTC. Translated, it gives CSARAYAQGARYNEQYF.

With respect to this clonotype: This may come from a read error, since a much larger clone is one base off. V gene TRBV4-3 combines with J gene TRBJ1-5; D unresolved. V was shortened by 0 bases and J by 5 bases, with 5 bases between the two germline ends. Germline CDR1 LGHNA, CDR2 YSLEER. The CDR3 extends over 13 amino acids. CDR3 in amino acids: CASSQDWDQPQHF. For the CDR3, the DNA is TGCGCCAGCAGCCAAGATTGGGATCAGCCCCAGCATTTT.

The CDR3: CASSRPTGSGEQYF. CDR3 DNA: TGTGCCAGCAGCCGTCCTACAGGGTCGGGCGAGCAGTACTTC. The rearrangement uses TRBV7-2 and TRBJ2-7, with D possibly being TRBD1 (6 bases). The CDR3 extends over 14 amino acids. Trimming took 5 bases from V and 6 from J, leaving 17 bases between them. Germline V CDR1 and CDR2: SGHTA, FQGNSA.

A few counts support this clonotype. This chain joins TRBV12-3 or TRBV12-4 and TRBJ1-1; D is perhaps TRBD1 (6 bases). The CDR3 extends over 17 amino acids. V was shortened by 7 bases and J by 3 bases, with 24 bases between the two germline ends. The CDR3 DNA reads TGTGCCAGCACCTCTCAACAGGGATCGTTGGGGGACACTGAAGCTTTCTTT. It is translated as CASTSQQGSLGDTEAFF.